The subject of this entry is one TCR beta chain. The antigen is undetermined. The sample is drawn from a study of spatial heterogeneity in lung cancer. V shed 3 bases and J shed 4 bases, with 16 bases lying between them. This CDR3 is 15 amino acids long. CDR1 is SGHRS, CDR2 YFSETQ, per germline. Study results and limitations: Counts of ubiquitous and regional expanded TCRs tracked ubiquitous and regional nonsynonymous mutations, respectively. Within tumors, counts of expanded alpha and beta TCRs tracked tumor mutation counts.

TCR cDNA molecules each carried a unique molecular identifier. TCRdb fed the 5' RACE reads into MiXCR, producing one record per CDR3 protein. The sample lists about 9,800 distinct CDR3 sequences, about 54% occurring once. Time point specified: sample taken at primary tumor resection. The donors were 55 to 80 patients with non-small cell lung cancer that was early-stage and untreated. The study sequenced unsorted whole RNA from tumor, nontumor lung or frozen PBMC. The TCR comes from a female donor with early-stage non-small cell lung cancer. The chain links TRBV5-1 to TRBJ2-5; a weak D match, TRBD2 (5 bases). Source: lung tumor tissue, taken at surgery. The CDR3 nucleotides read TGCGCCAGCAGCTCGGTAGAGGGTCGGGTAGAGACCCAGTACTTC. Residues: CASSSVEGRVETQYF.